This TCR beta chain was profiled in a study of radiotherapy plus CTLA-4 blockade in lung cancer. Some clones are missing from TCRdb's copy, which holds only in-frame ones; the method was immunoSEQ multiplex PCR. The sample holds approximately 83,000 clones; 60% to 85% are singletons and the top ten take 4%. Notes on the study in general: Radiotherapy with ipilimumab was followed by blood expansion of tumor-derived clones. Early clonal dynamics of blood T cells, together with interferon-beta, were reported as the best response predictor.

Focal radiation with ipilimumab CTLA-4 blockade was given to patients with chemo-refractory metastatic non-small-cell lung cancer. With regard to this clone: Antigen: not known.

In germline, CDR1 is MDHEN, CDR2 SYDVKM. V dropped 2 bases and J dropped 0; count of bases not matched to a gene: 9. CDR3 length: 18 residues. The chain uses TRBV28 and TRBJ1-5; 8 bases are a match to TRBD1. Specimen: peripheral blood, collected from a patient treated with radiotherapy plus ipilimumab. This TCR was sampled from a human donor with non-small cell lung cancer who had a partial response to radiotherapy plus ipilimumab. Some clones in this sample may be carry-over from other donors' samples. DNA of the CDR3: TGTGCCAGCAGTTTACCGGGACAGGAGTTGGTTAGCAATCAGCCCCAGCATTTT. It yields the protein CASSLPGQELVSNQPQHF.